Following are 29 T cell receptor beta chains from one sample sequenced in a study of OX40 agonist ivuxolimab in advanced cancers. Profiling relied on immunoSEQ multiplex PCR, and the TCRdb table lists in-frame clones only, not all of them. The sample lists approximately 40,000 clones, approximately 84% occurring once. The sample was CD4+ or CD8+ T cells sorted from blood, taken in a trial of the OX40 agonist ivuxolimab. The receptors shown here come from an adult with an advanced solid tumor such as melanoma, head and neck, liver or kidney cancer.

The genes are TRBV7-9 and TRBJ2-3; D is uncertain. Germline CDR1 reads SEHNR; CDR2 reads FQNEAQ (reference sequence). The CDR3 sequence is 12 residues long. The germline V and J ends were trimmed by 5 bases and 4 bases, with 7 bases remaining between them. CDR3 DNA sequence: TGTGCCAGCAGCCCCGACTCAGATACGCAGTATTTT. Its protein is CASSPDSDTQYF.

This rearrangement joins TRBV20-1 to TRBJ2-5; D is ambiguous. Trimming removed 0 bases at V and 7 bases at J, with 6 bases between. This CDR3 contains 11 residues. The germline gives CDR1 DFQATT, CDR2 SNEGSKA (reference sequence). The CDR3 nucleotides read TGCAGTGCTAGAGAGAAAGGGACCCAGTACTTC. Translation: CSAREKGTQYF.

In DNA, the CDR3 is TGTGCCAGCAGCCCGGGACTAGCGGGGCCCTCGTGGTTAGAGACCCAGTACTTC. This translates into CASSPGLAGPSWLETQYF. J is TRBJ2-5 and V is TRBV5-4; TRBD2 matches 13 bases. The CDR3 is 18 amino acids. Germline CDR1 SGHNT, CDR2 YYREEE (reference sequence). J gave up 4 bases and V 4 bases, and 13 bases lay outside the gene matches. Variable domain in full (rest from reference TRBV5-4 and TRBJ2-5): ETGVTQSPTHLIKTRGQQVTLRCSSQSGHNTVSWYQQALGQGPQFIFQYYREEENGRGNFPPRFSGLQFPNYSSELNVNALELDDSALYLCASSPGLAGPSWLETQYFGPGTRLLVL.

The V and J genes are TRBV4-3 and TRBJ1-1; D is ambiguous. CDR1 and CDR2 (germline): LGHNA, YSLEER. V was clipped by 0 bases and J by 0 bases, with 11 bases between them. The CDR3 is 16 amino acids. The CDR3, as DNA: TGCGCCAGCAGCCAAGATCAAGGAGGGATGAACACTGAAGCTTTCTTT. Amino acids: CASSQDQGGMNTEAFF.

This clone came up once. This rearrangement joins TRBV4-3 to TRBJ1-1; TRBD1 matches 7 bases. This CDR3 spans 15 amino acids. The V gene's germline CDR1 is LGHNA and CDR2 YSLEER. V was pared by 5 bases and J by 0 bases, with 6 bases of the junction left unmatched. The CDR3 region is CASSFLGQLNTEAFF. In DNA, the CDR3 is TGCGCCAGCAGCTTCTTGGGACAGCTGAACACTGAAGCTTTCTTT.

This chain's CDR3 is CASSSNLDTQYF. The CDR3 DNA sequence: TGTGCCAGCAGCTCAAACTTAGATACGCAGTATTTT. This sequence joins TRBV11-1 and TRBJ2-3; no reliable D call. The V end was cut by 4 bases, the J end by 5 bases, with 7 bases between. In germline, CDR1 is SGHAT, CDR2 FQDESV (reference sequence). The CDR3 loop spans 12 amino acids.

V and J are TRBV6-5 and TRBJ2-1; 11 bases match TRBD2. CDR1 is MNHEY and CDR2 is SVGAGI in the germline V gene. This CDR3 is built from 16 residues. J was trimmed by 7 bases and V by 3 bases; bases with no gene match: 8. This CDR3 is CASSYRGSGGVNEQFF. In DNA form, the CDR3 reads TGTGCCAGCAGTTATCGGGGTAGCGGGGGGGTGAATGAGCAGTTCTTC.

The chain employs TRBV29-1 and TRBJ2-7; D unclear. This CDR3 comprises 12 residues. V was cut by 6 bases and J by 0 bases, with 9 bases left in between. CDR1 and CDR2 (germline): SQVTM, ANQGSEA. The DNA for the CDR3 is TGCAGCGTGCGCTGGAGCTCCTACGAGCAGTACTTC. Translation: CSVRWSSYEQYF.

This clone was observed once. V usage is TRBV7-2 and J usage is TRBJ2-1; D is unclear. Trimming took off 2 bases at V and 7 bases at J, with 21 bases between the two ends. Looked up from germline, CDR1 is SGHTA and CDR2 is FQGNSA. The length of the CDR3 is 17 residues. CDR3 protein: CASSLILGSGPSNEQFF. The CDR3 DNA reads as TGTGCCAGCAGCTTAATTCTGGGGTCTGGGCCTTCTAATGAGCAGTTCTTC.

The J gene is TRBJ1-2, the V gene TRBV5-4; maybe TRBD1 (5 bases). Germline assignment: CDR1 SGHNT and CDR2 YYREEE (reference sequence). Trimming took 3 bases from V and 4 from J, leaving 13 bases between them. The CDR3 has 14 residues. The CDR3 nucleotides read TGTGCCAGCAGCTACCCGGGACTCAGCTATGGCTACACCTTC. Protein: CASSYPGLSYGYTF.

J is TRBJ2-7 and V is TRBV27; 11 nucleotides align to TRBD2. V trimming: 6 bases; J trimming: 3 bases; junction bases outside the gene matches: 4. The germline gives CDR1 MNHEY, CDR2 SMNVEV (reference sequence). This CDR3 spans 14 amino acids. This CDR3 reads CASSLGTSGYEQYF. CDR3 bases: TGTGCCAGCAGCCTGGGGACTAGCGGCTACGAGCAGTACTTC.

This sequence joins TRBV6-5 and TRBJ2-1; D is possibly TRBD2 (6 bases). Germline V gene data show CDR1 as MNHEY and CDR2 as SVGAGI. Trimming left V 4 bases short and J 12 bases short, with 19 bases between. The CDR3 length is 14 residues. CDR3 sequence: CASSWGEDTMMQFF. The CDR3 DNA is TGTGCCAGCAGTTGGGGGGAGGATACAATGATGCAGTTCTTC.

This CDR3 is CASSLSVSGELFF. For the CDR3, the DNA is TGTGCCAGCAGTTTATCGGTCTCCGGGGAGCTGTTTTTT. This chain links TRBV27 with TRBJ2-2, with D unclear. CDR1 and CDR2 from the germline V gene are MNHEY and SMNVEV (reference sequence). This CDR3 contains 13 residues. V was cut by 0 bases and J by 6 bases, with 5 bases left in between.

This chain joins TRBV6-1 and TRBJ2-2; 8 nucleotides line up with TRBD1. CDR3 size: 14 residues. Germline V lookup: CDR1 MNHNS, CDR2 SASEGT. V was clipped by 10 bases and J by 6 bases; unmatched bases: 10. This CDR3 reads CATTDRDGSGELFF. The CDR3 bases are TGTGCCACCACGGACAGGGATGGCTCCGGGGAGCTGTTTTTT.

This clone came up a few times. The V and J genes are TRBV29-1 and TRBJ2-1; either TRBD1 or TRBD2 may fit D (5 bases each). V gave up 7 bases and J gave up 7 bases, with 20 bases separating them. The CDR3 runs to 14 residues. Germline V gives CDR1 SQVTM, CDR2 ANQGSEA. This CDR3 is CSGGMEAGPNEQFF. In DNA form, the CDR3 reads TGCAGCGGGGGGATGGAGGCCGGGCCAAATGAGCAGTTCTTC.

The chain couples TRBV19 to TRBJ2-7; D tentatively reads TRBD1 or TRBD2 (5 bases each). V was shortened by 6 bases and J by 3 bases, with 12 bases between the two germline ends. Germline V lookup: CDR1 LNHDA, CDR2 SQIVND (reference sequence). The CDR3 has 13 amino acids. CDR3 DNA: TGTGCCAGTAGCCCCGGGACCTTCTACGAGCAGTACTTC. Amino acid sequence: CASSPGTFYEQYF.

The chain employs TRBV4-3 and TRBJ2-3, with D perhaps TRBD1 (5 bases). The length of the CDR3 is 18 residues. Per the germline V gene, CDR1 is LGHNA and CDR2 is YSLEER. The V end lost 4 bases, the J end lost 0 bases, and 20 bases lay between the germline ends. The CDR3 DNA follows: TGCGCCAGCAGCCCTATGAACTTGACAGATCCTAGCACAGATACGCAGTATTTT. This encodes CASSPMNLTDPSTDTQYF.

This clone turned up a few times. The chain joins TRBV6-5 to TRBJ1-1, with D maybe TRBD1 (6 bases). CDR1 and CDR2 from the germline V gene are MNHEY and SVGAGI. The CDR3 length is 13 residues. V was trimmed by 5 bases and J by 7 bases, leaving 14 bases between them. The DNA of the CDR3 is TGTGCCAGCAGTGAGGGGGACACAGATGAAGCTTTCTTT. Translation: CASSEGDTDEAFF.

The rearrangement joins TRBV19 to TRBJ1-5; D possibly corresponds to TRBD1 (5 bases). Per germline, CDR1 LNHDA and CDR2 SQIVND (reference sequence). V was cut by 3 bases and J by 4 bases, with 13 bases left in between. The length of the CDR3 is 15 residues. CDR3 sequence: CASSIFGQGNQPQHF. Here the CDR3 DNA reads TGTGCCAGTAGTATTTTTGGGCAGGGAAATCAGCCCCAGCATTTT. Supplemented by reference TRBV19 and TRBJ1-5, the full variable domain reads DGGITQSPKYLFRKEGQNVTLSCEQNLNHDAMYWYRQDPGQGLRLIYYSQIVNDFQKGDIAEGYSVSREKKESFPLTVTSAQKNPTAFYLCASSIFGQGNQPQHFGDGTRLSIL.

The CDR3 protein is CASSPSSQETQYF. CDR3 nucleotides: TGTGCCAGCAGCCCGAGTTCACAAGAGACCCAGTACTTC. The chain uses TRBV5-6 and TRBJ2-5; D gene uncertain. Per the germline V gene, CDR1 is SGHDT and CDR2 is YYEEEE. Trimming removed 4 bases from V and 2 bases from J, with 9 bases in between. The CDR3 length is 13 residues. The variable domain in full, with the rest retrieved from reference TRBV5-6 and TRBJ2-5, is DAGVTQSPTHLIKTRGQQVTLRCSPKSGHDTVSWYQQALGQGPQFIFQYYEEEERQRGNFPDRFSGHQFPNYSSELNVNALLLGDSALYLCASSPSSQETQYFGPGTRLLVL.

The chain recombines TRBV5-6 with TRBJ2-7; perhaps TRBD1 as D (5 bases). Trimming shortened V by 4 bases and J by 1 base, and 12 bases separated the two germline ends. CDR1 and CDR2 (germline): SGHDT, YYEEEE. The CDR3 runs 14 residues. The CDR3 sequence is CASSPLGDSYEQYF. CDR3 DNA: TGTGCCAGCAGCCCTCTAGGGGATTCCTACGAGCAGTACTTC.

This clone was picked up a small number of times. The chain recombines TRBV19 with TRBJ2-5, with 14 positions matching TRBD2. The CDR3 is 15 amino acids. In germline, CDR1 is LNHDA, CDR2 SQIVND (reference sequence). Trimming took 5 bases from V and 5 from J; bases not matched to a gene: 4. In nucleotides, the CDR3 is TGTGCCAGTAGTGGGACTAGCGGGAGTTTTGAGACCCAGTACTTC. Protein sequence: CASSGTSGSFETQYF.

V is TRBV6-1 and J is TRBJ2-1; D perhaps matches TRBD1 (6 bases). In germline, CDR1 is MNHNS, CDR2 SASEGT. V lost 8 bases to trimming and J lost 9 bases, with 11 bases between them. This CDR3 is 11 amino acids long. CDR3 DNA sequence: TGTGCCAGCCCCCTAGGGGGTGAGCAGTTCTTC. Amino acids: CASPLGGEQFF.

This chain uses TRBV29-1 with TRBJ2-2; D ambiguous. Germline V gene data show CDR1 as SQVTM and CDR2 as ANQGSEA. The CDR3 sequence is 17 residues long. The V end lost 0 bases, the J end lost 0 bases, and 14 bases lay between the germline ends. CDR3 loop: CSVEESLGAPNTGELFF. CDR3 coding DNA: TGCAGCGTTGAAGAAAGCCTCGGCGCCCCGAACACCGGGGAGCTGTTTTTT.

This clone showed up just once. The chain employs TRBV4-1 and TRBJ2-3; D remains ambiguous. V lost 0 bases and J 0 bases, leaving 10 bases between the germline ends. The CDR3 is 16 amino acids. Germline V gives CDR1 MGHRA, CDR2 YSYEKL. This CDR3 reads CASSQEKGMSTDTQYF. The CDR3 DNA reads as TGCGCCAGCAGCCAAGAGAAGGGCATGAGCACAGATACGCAGTATTTT.

The gene calls are TRBV27 and TRBJ2-2, with D perhaps given as TRBD1 or TRBD2 (5 bases each). The CDR3 totals 16 residues. Germline CDR1 and CDR2: MNHEY and SMNVEV (reference sequence). The V end lost 4 bases, the J end lost 6 bases, and 18 bases lay between the germline ends. As DNA, the CDR3 is TGTGCCAGCAGTTGGTTTGACAGAATGGGAGCCGGGGAGCTGTTTTTT. Translated, it gives CASSWFDRMGAGELFF.

CDR3 sequence (DNA): TGTGCCAGCAGCGCTCGGACAGGGGGTATAAACTATGGCTACACCTTC. It encodes CASSARTGGINYGYTF. J is TRBJ1-2 and V is TRBV9; 10 bases match TRBD1. V gave up 3 bases and J gave up 2 bases; unmatched junction bases: 7. This CDR3 is 16 amino acids long. CDR1 SGDLS and CDR2 YYNGEE come from the germline V gene. The complete variable domain, with remaining parts taken from reference TRBV9 and TRBJ1-2, reads DSGVTQTPKHLITATGQRVTLRCSPRSGDLSVYWYQQSLDQGLQFLIQYYNGEERAKGNILERFSAQQFPDLHSELNLSSLELGDSALYFCASSARTGGINYGYTFGSGTRLTVV.

The sample holds a few counts of this clone. CDR3 protein: CASSGVGITEAFF. In DNA form, the CDR3 reads TGCGCCAGCAGCGGGGTAGGGATCACTGAAGCTTTCTTT. This chain joins TRBV4-3 and TRBJ1-1; D is uncertain. CDR3 length: 13 residues. Germline CDR1 LGHNA, CDR2 YSLEER. V shed 5 bases and J shed 4 bases, with 11 bases lying between them.

The J gene is TRBJ1-1, the V gene TRBV6-4; 7 nucleotides align to TRBD1. The J segment lost 5 bases and the V segment lost 6 bases, leaving 6 bases of the junction unmatched. Germline assignment: CDR1 MRHNA and CDR2 SNTAGT. CDR3 length: 13 amino acids. The CDR3 reads CASSDRAGTEAFF. The CDR3 bases are TGTGCCAGCAGCGACAGGGCCGGAACTGAAGCTTTCTTT.